This TCR beta chain came from a study of blood T cell repertoires in COVID-19. On the study more broadly: Some COVID-19 samples were acute and others convalescent; all came from the United States, Italy and Spain.

Patients in Seattle were enrolled during active infection, then followed longitudinally. The CDR3 is 14 amino acids. Germline loops: CDR1 KGHSH, CDR2 LQKENI. The ends were cut back, 1 base at V and 1 base at J, with 7 bases in the middle. Using immunoSEQ multiplex PCR, the repertoire was profiled, and TCRdb retains in-frame clones only, with some absent. Here the sample spans about 200,000 clones, roughly 84% being singletons. This TCR came from a middle-aged man with COVID-19, enrolled during active disease. The sequenced sample consisted of peripheral blood. V and J are TRBV18 and TRBJ2-5; D is possibly TRBD1 (5 bases). The CDR3 here is CASSPLQVQETQYF. CDR3 nucleotide sequence: TGTGCCAGCTCACCACTACAGGTCCAAGAGACCCAGTACTTC. Together with reference TRBV18 and TRBJ2-5, the CDR3 gives the full variable domain: NAGVMQNPRHLVRRRGQEARLRCSPMKGHSHVYWYRQLPEEGLKFMVYLQKENIIDESGMPKERFSAEFPKEGPSILRIQQVVRGDSAAYFCASSPLQVQETQYFGPGTRLLVL.